Listed below are T cell receptor beta chains from one sample, sequenced in a study of OX40 agonist ivuxolimab in advanced cancers. Using immunoSEQ multiplex PCR, the repertoire was profiled, and TCRdb retains in-frame clones only, with some absent. In the table there are tens of thousands of clones, over 75% of which are singletons. The specimen was CD4+ or CD8+ T cells sorted from blood, collected in a trial of the OX40 agonist ivuxolimab. Every receptor here comes from an adult with an advanced solid tumor such as melanoma, head and neck, liver or kidney cancer. Each CDR3 is given with its conserved first and last residue. D genes are given only for firm matches. Not every row has a clone size; where given, it reads once, few, many or a size class.

d_gene: NA; v_gene: TRBV25-1; abundance: NA; j_gene: TRBJ2-1; len: 16; CDR3nt: TGTGCCAGCAGCTCTCAGAGCGCGAGCTCCTACAATGAGCAGTTCTTC; CDR3aa: CASSSQSASSYNEQFF
d_gene: NA; v_gene: TRBV4-1; abundance: NA; j_gene: TRBJ2-3; len: 16; CDR3nt: TGCGCCAGCAGCCAATCCGCGGGACCTAGCACAGATACGCAGTATTTT; CDR3aa: CASSQSAGPSTDTQYF
d_gene: NA; v_gene: TRBV2; abundance: NA; j_gene: TRBJ1-6; len: 17; CDR3nt: TGTGCCAGCAGTGTGAACAGCCCGAGCTCCTATAATTCACCCCTCCACTTT; CDR3aa: CASSVNSPSSYNSPLHF
d_gene: TRBD2; v_gene: TRBV5-1; abundance: once; j_gene: TRBJ2-1; len: 14; CDR3nt: TGCGCCAGCACCCGGGAGGTGGCCTACAATGAGCAGTTCTTC; CDR3aa: CASTREVAYNEQFF
d_gene: TRBD1; v_gene: TRBV19; abundance: once; j_gene: TRBJ1-1; len: 14; CDR3nt: TGTGCCAGTAGTATGATGGCAGGGGGGACTGAAGCTTTCTTT; CDR3aa: CASSMMAGGTEAFF
d_gene: NA; v_gene: TRBV28; abundance: NA; j_gene: TRBJ2-7; len: 11; CDR3nt: TGTGCCAGCAGCCCCTTCAGCGAGCAGTACTTC; CDR3aa: CASSPFSEQYF
d_gene: NA; v_gene: TRBV5-6; abundance: NA; j_gene: TRBJ2-1; len: 12; CDR3nt: TGTGCCAGCAGCTTGAGTCACAATGAGCAGTTCTTC; CDR3aa: CASSLSHNEQFF
d_gene: TRBD1; v_gene: TRBV14; abundance: NA; j_gene: TRBJ2-3; len: 13; CDR3nt: TGTGCCAGCAGCTGGACAGGGACAGATACGCAGTATTTT; CDR3aa: CASSWTGTDTQYF
d_gene: NA; v_gene: TRBV4-2; abundance: few; j_gene: TRBJ2-2; len: 16; CDR3nt: TGTGCCAGCAGCCAAGAACGTTGGGGGGCCACCGGGGAGCTGTTTTTT; CDR3aa: CASSQERWGATGELFF
d_gene: TRBD2; v_gene: TRBV4-1; abundance: once; j_gene: TRBJ2-7; len: 13; CDR3nt: TGCGCCAGTTCCGGGACTAGCTCCTACGAGCAGTACTTC; CDR3aa: CASSGTSSYEQYF
d_gene: NA; v_gene: TRBV19; abundance: NA; j_gene: TRBJ2-2; len: 18; CDR3nt: TGTGCCAGTAGGGATCTAGGGGGCGGAGGGGATGACACCGGGGAGCTGTTTTTT; CDR3aa: CASRDLGGGGDDTGELFF
d_gene: TRBD1; v_gene: TRBV5-6; abundance: NA; j_gene: TRBJ2-4; len: 15; CDR3nt: TGTGCCAGCAGCCCCGACGGGACAGGGTACAGCATTCAGTACTTC; CDR3aa: CASSPDGTGYSIQYF
d_gene: NA; v_gene: TRBV7-8; abundance: once; j_gene: TRBJ2-3; len: 14; CDR3nt: TGTGCCAGCAGCCCCCCAGGGGTGATAGATACGCAGTATTTT; CDR3aa: CASSPPGVIDTQYF
d_gene: TRBD1; v_gene: TRBV29-1; abundance: NA; j_gene: TRBJ2-1; len: 14; CDR3nt: TGCAGCGTTGTAGGGGACAGGGTAGTTGATGAGCAGTTCTTC; CDR3aa: CSVVGDRVVDEQFF
d_gene: TRBD1; v_gene: TRBV2; abundance: NA; j_gene: TRBJ1-1; len: 14; CDR3nt: TGTGCCAGCAGAACCGGGACAGGGGGTATGGAAGCTTTCTTT; CDR3aa: CASRTGTGGMEAFF
d_gene: NA; v_gene: TRBV6-5; abundance: NA; j_gene: TRBJ1-5; len: 13; CDR3nt: TGTGCCAGCAGTTCCTACAGCAATCAGCCCCAGCATTTT; CDR3aa: CASSSYSNQPQHF
d_gene: TRBD2; v_gene: TRBV7-2; abundance: NA; j_gene: TRBJ2-3; len: 17; CDR3nt: TGTGCCAGCAGCGTTCATACTAGCGGGAGGGACACAGATACGCAGTATTTT; CDR3aa: CASSVHTSGRDTDTQYF
d_gene: TRBD2; v_gene: TRBV25-1; abundance: NA; j_gene: TRBJ2-1; len: 16; CDR3nt: TGTGCCAGCAGTGGAAGGAGTCTAGCGGTCCACAATGAGCAGTTCTTC; CDR3aa: CASSGRSLAVHNEQFF
d_gene: TRBD2; v_gene: TRBV5-1; abundance: NA; j_gene: TRBJ2-7; len: 16; CDR3nt: TGCGCCAGCAGCTCCGACTTAGCGGGATCGGCCTACGAGCAGTACTTC; CDR3aa: CASSSDLAGSAYEQYF
d_gene: TRBD2; v_gene: TRBV7-9; abundance: NA; j_gene: TRBJ2-1; len: 15; CDR3nt: TGTGCCAGCAGCTTACAAGCGGGGCTTTACAATGAGCAGTTCTTC; CDR3aa: CASSLQAGLYNEQFF
d_gene: NA; v_gene: TRBV28; abundance: NA; j_gene: TRBJ2-7; len: 14; CDR3nt: TGTGCCAGCAGTTGGGGAGGCCAGGGGAACGAGCAGTACTTC; CDR3aa: CASSWGGQGNEQYF
d_gene: NA; v_gene: TRBV29-1; abundance: NA; j_gene: TRBJ2-1; len: 15; CDR3nt: TGCAGCGTCCACCTAGGAGAGCTCCCCTACAATGAGCAGTTCTTC; CDR3aa: CSVHLGELPYNEQFF
d_gene: TRBD1; v_gene: TRBV27; abundance: NA; j_gene: TRBJ1-2; len: 16; CDR3nt: TGTGCCAGCCCCACCAAAGGGACAGCGATTACGGGGGGCTACACCTTC; CDR3aa: CASPTKGTAITGGYTF
d_gene: NA; v_gene: TRBV4-3; abundance: NA; j_gene: TRBJ2-7; len: 14; CDR3nt: TGCGCCAGCAGCCAAGACGGGACCTCCTACGAGCAGTACTTC; CDR3aa: CASSQDGTSYEQYF
d_gene: NA; v_gene: TRBV27; abundance: NA; j_gene: TRBJ2-2; len: 13; CDR3nt: TGTGCCAGCAGTTTACCGTGGACCGGGGAGCTGTTTTTT; CDR3aa: CASSLPWTGELFF
d_gene: TRBD1; v_gene: TRBV28; abundance: NA; j_gene: TRBJ2-2; len: 18; CDR3nt: TGTGCCAGCAGTTCGCAATTCTTGGACAGGGTTAACACCGGGGAGCTGTTTTTT; CDR3aa: CASSSQFLDRVNTGELFF
d_gene: NA; v_gene: TRBV14; abundance: NA; j_gene: TRBJ2-7; len: 11; CDR3nt: TGTGCCAGCAGCCAAGGTGTCGAGCAGTACTTC; CDR3aa: CASSQGVEQYF
d_gene: NA; v_gene: TRBV30; abundance: NA; j_gene: TRBJ2-1; len: 16; CDR3nt: TGTGCCTGGAGTGTGGGGGGAGGCGCATCTTACAATGAGCAGTTCTTC; CDR3aa: CAWSVGGGASYNEQFF
d_gene: NA; v_gene: TRBV5-5; abundance: once; j_gene: TRBJ1-2; len: 17; CDR3nt: TGTGCCAGCAGCTTGGCTCTAGCTCGGGACAAGCTTTATGGCTACACCTTC; CDR3aa: CASSLALARDKLYGYTF